This T cell receptor (beta chain) was retrieved from a study of T cells after posttransplantation cyclophosphamide. The related graft donor's blood sample was taken on the day of bone marrow donation. Sequencing used immunoSEQ multiplex PCR; TCRdb keeps in-frame clones, though not all of them. The sample has some 54,000 clones; 85% to 95% are singletons. Comment on this clone: Antigen unknown.

CDR1 is SSHAT, CDR2 FNYEAQ, per germline (reference sequence). V was pared by 1 base and J by 5 bases, with 3 bases of the junction left unmatched. The CDR3 is 14 residues long. The study, taken as a whole, reports: After PTCy, TRB diversity resembled that of CNI/methotrexate controls. TRB overlap between skin or GI tissue T cells and blood was limited. Donor-recipient repertoire similarity was low at 1-2 months, rising over year one.

The material sequenced was PBMCs. The V call is TRBV7-7, the J call TRBJ2-5, with 8 bases that match TRBD1. The sequence derives from a young woman in good health and a related stem cell transplant donor. As DNA, the CDR3 is TGTGCCAGCAGCTTAGGGACAGGGTACGAGACCCAGTACTTC. It specifies CASSLGTGYETQYF.